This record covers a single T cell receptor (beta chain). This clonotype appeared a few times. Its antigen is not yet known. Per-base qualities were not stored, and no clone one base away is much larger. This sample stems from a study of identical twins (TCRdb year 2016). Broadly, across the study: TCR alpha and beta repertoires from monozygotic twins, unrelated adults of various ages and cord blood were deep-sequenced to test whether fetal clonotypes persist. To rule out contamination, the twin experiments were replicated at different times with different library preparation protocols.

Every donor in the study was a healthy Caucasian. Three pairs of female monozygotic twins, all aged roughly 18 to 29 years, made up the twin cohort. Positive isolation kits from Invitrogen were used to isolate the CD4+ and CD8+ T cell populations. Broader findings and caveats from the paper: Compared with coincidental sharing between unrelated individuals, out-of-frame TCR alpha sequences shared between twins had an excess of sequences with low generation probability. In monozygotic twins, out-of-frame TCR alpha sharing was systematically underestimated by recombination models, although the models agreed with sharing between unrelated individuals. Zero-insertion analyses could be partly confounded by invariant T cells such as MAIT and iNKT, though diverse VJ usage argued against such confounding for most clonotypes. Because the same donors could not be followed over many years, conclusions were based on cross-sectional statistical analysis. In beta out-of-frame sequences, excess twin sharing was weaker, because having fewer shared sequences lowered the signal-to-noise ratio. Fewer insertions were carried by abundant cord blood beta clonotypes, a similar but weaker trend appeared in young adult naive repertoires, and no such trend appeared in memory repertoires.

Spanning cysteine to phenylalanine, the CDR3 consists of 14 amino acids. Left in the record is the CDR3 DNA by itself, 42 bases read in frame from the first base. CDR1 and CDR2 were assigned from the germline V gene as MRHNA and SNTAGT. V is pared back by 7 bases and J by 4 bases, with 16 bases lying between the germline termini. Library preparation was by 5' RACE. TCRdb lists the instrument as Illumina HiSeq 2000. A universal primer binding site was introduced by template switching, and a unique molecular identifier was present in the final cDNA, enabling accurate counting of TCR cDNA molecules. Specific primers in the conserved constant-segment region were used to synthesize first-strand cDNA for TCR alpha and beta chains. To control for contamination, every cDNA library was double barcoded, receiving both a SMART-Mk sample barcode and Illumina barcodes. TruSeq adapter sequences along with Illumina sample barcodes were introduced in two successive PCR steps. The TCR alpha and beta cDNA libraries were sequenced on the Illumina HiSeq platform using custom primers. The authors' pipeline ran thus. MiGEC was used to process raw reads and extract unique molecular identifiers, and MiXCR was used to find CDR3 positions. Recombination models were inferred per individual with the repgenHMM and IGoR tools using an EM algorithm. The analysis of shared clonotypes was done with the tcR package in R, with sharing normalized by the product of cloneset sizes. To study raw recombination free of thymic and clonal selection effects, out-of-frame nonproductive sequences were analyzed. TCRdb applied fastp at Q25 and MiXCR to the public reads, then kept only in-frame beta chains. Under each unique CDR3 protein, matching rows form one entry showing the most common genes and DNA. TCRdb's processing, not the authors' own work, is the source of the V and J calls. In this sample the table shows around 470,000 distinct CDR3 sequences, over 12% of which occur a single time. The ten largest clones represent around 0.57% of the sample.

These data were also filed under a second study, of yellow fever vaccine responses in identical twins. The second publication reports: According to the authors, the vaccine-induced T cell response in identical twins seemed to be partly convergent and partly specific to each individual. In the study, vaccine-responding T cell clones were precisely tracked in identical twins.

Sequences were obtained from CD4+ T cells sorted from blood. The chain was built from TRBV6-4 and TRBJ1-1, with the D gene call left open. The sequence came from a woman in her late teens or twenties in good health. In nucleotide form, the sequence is TGTGCCAGCAACGATACCTGGGGTAGCACTGAAGCTTTCTTT. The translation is CASNDTWGSTEAFF.